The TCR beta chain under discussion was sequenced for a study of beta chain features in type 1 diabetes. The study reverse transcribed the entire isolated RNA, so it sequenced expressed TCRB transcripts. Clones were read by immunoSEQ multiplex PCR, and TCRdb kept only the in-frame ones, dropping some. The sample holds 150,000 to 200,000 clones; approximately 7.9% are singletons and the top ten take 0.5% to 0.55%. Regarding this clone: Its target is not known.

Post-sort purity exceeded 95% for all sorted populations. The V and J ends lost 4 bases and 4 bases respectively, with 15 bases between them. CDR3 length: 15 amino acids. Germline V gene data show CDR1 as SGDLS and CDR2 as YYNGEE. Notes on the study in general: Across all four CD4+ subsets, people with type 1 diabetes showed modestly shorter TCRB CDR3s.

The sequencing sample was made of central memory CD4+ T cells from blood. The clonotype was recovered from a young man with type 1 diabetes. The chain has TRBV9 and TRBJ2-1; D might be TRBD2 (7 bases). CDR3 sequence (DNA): TGTGCCAGCAGCCCCCGCGGGGGCCTATACAATGAGCAGTTCTTC. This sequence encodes CASSPRGGLYNEQFF.